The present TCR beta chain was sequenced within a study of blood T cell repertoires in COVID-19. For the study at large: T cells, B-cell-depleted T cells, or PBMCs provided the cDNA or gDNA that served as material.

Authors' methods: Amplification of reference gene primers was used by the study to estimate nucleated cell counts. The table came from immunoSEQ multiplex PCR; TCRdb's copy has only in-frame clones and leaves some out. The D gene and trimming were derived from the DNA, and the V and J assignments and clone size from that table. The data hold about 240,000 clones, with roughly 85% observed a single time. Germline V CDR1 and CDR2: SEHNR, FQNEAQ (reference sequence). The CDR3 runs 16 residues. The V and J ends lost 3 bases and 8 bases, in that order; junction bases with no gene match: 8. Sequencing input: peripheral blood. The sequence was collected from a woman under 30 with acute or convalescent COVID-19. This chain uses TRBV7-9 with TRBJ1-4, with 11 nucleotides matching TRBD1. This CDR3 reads CASSFYGQGAQEKLFF. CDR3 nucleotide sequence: TGTGCCAGCAGCTTCTACGGACAGGGGGCGCAGGAAAAACTGTTTTTT.